This TCR beta chain was observed in a study of blood T cell repertoires in COVID-19. Looking at the study overall: Collection of acute and convalescent COVID-19 samples took place in the United States, Italy and Spain.

V lost 5 bases to trimming and J lost 7 bases; unmatched junction nucleotides: 12. Looked up from germline, CDR1 is LNHDA and CDR2 is SQIVND (reference sequence). The CDR3 length is 16 residues. The protocol was immunoSEQ multiplex PCR, while the TCRdb copy is restricted to in-frame clones and leaves out a portion. The data show around 250,000 clones, over 80% seen once. The chain recombines TRBV19 with TRBJ2-2; 8 bases agree with TRBD1. This clonotype was obtained from a human donor in a cohort exposed to, infected with or recovered from COVID-19 (not recorded which). The donor label of this sample is uncertain. Material: PBMCs or T cells enriched from blood (not recorded which). The CDR3 is CASSPWTGISVGELFF. The CDR3 coding sequence is TGTGCCAGTAGTCCTTGGACAGGGATCTCCGTCGGGGAGCTGTTTTTT.